This TCR beta chain was documented in a study of CD8 T cells in acute hepatitis C reinfection. Study-wide results and caveats: Regardless of outcome, thirteen public clonotypes appeared, one using V04-02/J02-02.

Notes on this clone: Its antigen remains unidentified.

Sequencing was performed with immunoSEQ multiplex PCR; in TCRdb, only in-frame clones are kept and a portion is missing. The sample carries 30,000 to 40,000 clones, more than 75% recorded once. This sample's time point: naive CD8 control sorted from an acute-time-point sample. People who inject drugs in the Montreal Hepatitis C Cohort were donors. Trimming left V 5 bases short and J 2 bases short, with 16 bases between. The CDR3 length is 15 residues. The germline V gene encodes CDR1 SGHVS and CDR2 FNYEAQ. The receptor was isolated from a man aged 30 to 45 with chronic hepatitis C. The material sequenced was naive CD8+ T cells from PBMCs. The chain employs TRBV7-6 and TRBJ2-7; tentatively, D is TRBD1 or TRBD2 (5 bases each). The CDR3 spells CASSETLGETYEQYF. As DNA, the CDR3 is TGTGCCAGCAGCGAAACCCTGGGGGAGACCTACGAGCAGTACTTC.